This T cell receptor (beta chain) was documented in a study of shared clonotypes between healthy human individuals. Study in general: Used for every donor were three CD4 naive, three CD4 memory, two CD8 naive and one CD8 memory plate. Study-level findings and limits: Compared with memory subsets, naive subsets generally had larger estimated richness. A limitation of the genetic and exposure-history diversity represented arose from few donors.

Comments on this clone: What it binds is unknown.

Healthy adults negative for HIV, lacking recent acute infections or vaccinations, served as donors. The data were produced by immunoSEQ multiplex PCR, yet TCRdb's version contains in-frame clones alone and is incomplete. Of more than 900,000 clones listed, 70% to 80% are singletons. The germline V gene encodes CDR1 MNHEY and CDR2 SVGAGI. V was clipped by 4 bases and J by 3 bases, with 16 bases between them. The CDR3 is made up of 15 amino acids. This TCR was sampled from a young man in good health. Some clones in this sample may be carry-over from other donors' samples. The chain employs TRBV6-5 and TRBJ2-7; no definite D call. Material: memory CD4+ T cells from PBMCs. As for subset: CD45RA-negative fraction. CDR3 sequence (DNA): TGTGCCAGCAGTTTGACAACGTCTGGGGTCTACGAGCAGTACTTC. Its protein product is CASSLTTSGVYEQYF.